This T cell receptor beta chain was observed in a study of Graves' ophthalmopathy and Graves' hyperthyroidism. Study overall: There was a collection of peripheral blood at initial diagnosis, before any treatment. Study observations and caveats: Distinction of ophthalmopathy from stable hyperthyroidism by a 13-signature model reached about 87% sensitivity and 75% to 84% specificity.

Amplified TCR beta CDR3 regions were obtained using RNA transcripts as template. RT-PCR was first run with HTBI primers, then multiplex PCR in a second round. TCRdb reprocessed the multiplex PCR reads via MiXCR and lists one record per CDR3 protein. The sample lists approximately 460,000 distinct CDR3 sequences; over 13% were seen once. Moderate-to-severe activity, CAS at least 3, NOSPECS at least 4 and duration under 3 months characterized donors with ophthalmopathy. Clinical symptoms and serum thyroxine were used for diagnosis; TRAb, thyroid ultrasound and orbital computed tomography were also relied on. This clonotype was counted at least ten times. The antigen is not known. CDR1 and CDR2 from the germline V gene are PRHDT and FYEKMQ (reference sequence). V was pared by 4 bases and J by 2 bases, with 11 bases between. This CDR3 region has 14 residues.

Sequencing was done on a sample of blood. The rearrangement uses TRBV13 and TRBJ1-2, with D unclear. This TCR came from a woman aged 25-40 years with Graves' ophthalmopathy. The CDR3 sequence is CASSSRSENYGYTF. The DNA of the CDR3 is TGTGCCAGCAGCTCCAGGTCGGAAAACTATGGCTACACCTTC. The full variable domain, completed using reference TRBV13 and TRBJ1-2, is AAGVIQSPRHLIKEKRETATLKCYPIPRHDTVYWYQQGPGQDPQFLISFYEKMQSDKGSIPDRFSAQQFSDYHSELNMSSLELGDSALYFCASSSRSENYGYTFGSGTRLTVV.